This note documents a single T cell receptor (beta chain) sequence. Its antigen remains unidentified. This specimen belongs to a study of a mutant IDH1 vaccine in newly diagnosed glioma. The time point here: week 47, end of study. The investigators gave 300 ug of mutant IDH1 20-mer peptide in each vaccine dose, together with topical imiquimod. The repertoire was sequenced with immunoSEQ multiplex PCR; TCRdb's copy has only in-frame clones and lacks some. The data hold 25,000 to 40,000 clones, with roughly nine tenths observed a single time. The CDR3 is made up of 16 amino acids. In germline, CDR1 is SGHTA, CDR2 FQGNSA. V was trimmed by 6 bases and J by 2 bases, leaving 18 bases between them.

This TCR was recovered from a man aged 35 to 55 with glioma. The chain couples TRBV7-2 to TRBJ2-3; D is perhaps TRBD1 or TRBD2 (6 bases each). The sequenced sample was PBMCs, obtained from a glioma patient whose treatment included an IDH1 peptide vaccine. The CDR3 DNA reads TGTGCCAGCAGTCAATTGGGGGGCGCAGTCACAGATACGCAGTATTTT. This encodes CASSQLGGAVTDTQYF.